These 28 T cell receptor beta chains share one sample of origin, sequenced in a study of blood T cell repertoires in COVID-19 (TCRdb year 2020). The library was made by the immunoSEQ multiplex PCR assay. Entries here come from immuneACCESS through TCRdb and include only in-frame sequences with V and J called. Some clones fail to appear in such tables; in the studies checked, an unresolved V gene covers under half of the shortfall, and the cause of the remainder is unknown. This sample comprises 95,000 to 100,000 clones, about 87% of them detected only once. The top ten clonotypes cover more than 3.5% of the sample. Sequencing was done on a sample of peripheral blood. The receptor set was obtained from a human donor with COVID-19, enrolled during active disease. The donor label of this sample is uncertain.

The CDR3 here is CAWSTSGTGEFF. CDR3 coding DNA: TGTGCCTGGAGTACATCCGGGACGGGGGAGTTCTTC. The chain uses TRBV30 and TRBJ2-1, with D maybe TRBD2 (6 bases). The germline gives CDR1 GTSNPN, CDR2 SVGIG (reference sequence). CDR3 length: 12 amino acids. The V gene lost 2 bases and the J gene lost 14 bases, with 16 bases spanning the gap.

In nucleotides, the CDR3 is TGCAGTGCTAGTCCCAGGGGCACTGAAGCTTTCTTT. Encoded protein: CSASPRGTEAFF. The chain couples TRBV20-1 to TRBJ1-1; D perhaps matches TRBD1 (6 bases). Between the trimmed V and J ends, which lost 3 bases and 4 bases, there was a span of 9 bases. Germline CDR1 and CDR2: DFQATT and SNEGSKA (reference sequence). This CDR3 region has 12 residues.

V gene TRBV12-3 or TRBV12-4 combines with J gene TRBJ1-2; D gene unclear. The CDR3 has 13 residues. V was shortened by 3 bases and J by 4 bases, with 9 bases between the two germline ends. Here the CDR3 DNA reads TGTGCCAGCAGTTTGGAGGGAAGCTATGGCTACACCTTC. Encoded protein: CASSLEGSYGYTF.

V gene TRBV6-5 combines with J gene TRBJ2-5; D unclear. CDR3 size: 13 residues. The V gene lost 4 bases and the J gene lost 7 bases, with 13 bases spanning the gap. Germline V gives CDR1 MNHEY, CDR2 SVGAGI. The CDR3 is CASSWPGSGTQYF. The CDR3 coding sequence is TGTGCCAGCAGTTGGCCCGGTTCGGGGACCCAGTACTTC.

The J gene is TRBJ1-2, the V gene TRBV6-1, with D uncertain. The CDR3 totals 13 residues. Germline CDR1 is MNHNS and CDR2 is SASEGT. The V and J ends lost 0 bases and 7 bases respectively, with 9 bases between them. The CDR3 sequence: CASSEASGGGYTF. DNA of the CDR3: TGTGCCAGCAGTGAAGCGTCAGGTGGTGGCTACACCTTC.

The gene calls are TRBV11-2 and TRBJ2-5; D perhaps matches TRBD2 (6 bases). Trimming took off 0 bases at V and 1 base at J, with 12 bases between the two ends. The CDR3 covers 16 residues. From germline, CDR1 is SGHAT and CDR2 FQNNGV. CDR3 amino acids: CASSLEGLGGQETQYF. The CDR3 region has the DNA TGTGCCAGCAGCTTAGAGGGGTTGGGAGGCCAAGAGACCCAGTACTTC.

A remark on this clone: Other nucleotide sequences in the sample specify the same CDR3. V usage is TRBV5-5 and J usage is TRBJ1-2, with 8 positions matching TRBD1. Germline values: CDR1 SGHKS, CDR2 YYEKEE (reference sequence). The CDR3 totals 14 residues. V lost 2 bases and J lost 8; bases outside the gene matches: 8. The DNA for the CDR3 is TGTGCCAGCAGCTTAGAAGCAGGGACAGGCGGCTACACCTTC. It encodes CASSLEAGTGGYTF.

The V call is TRBV29-1, the J call TRBJ1-1; no clear D gene. The CDR3 is made up of 14 amino acids. The V end lost 4 bases, the J end lost 0 bases, and 12 bases lay between the germline ends. Germline V lookup: CDR1 SQVTM, CDR2 ANQGSEA. The CDR3 is CSVVAEAMNTEAFF. Written as DNA, the CDR3 is TGCAGCGTTGTGGCAGAGGCCATGAACACTGAAGCTTTCTTT.

The chain uses TRBV27 and TRBJ2-3; possible D gene TRBD2, 6 bases. The CDR3 sequence is 17 residues long. Per germline, CDR1 MNHEY and CDR2 SMNVEV (reference sequence). The germline V and J ends were trimmed by 2 bases and 3 bases, with 18 bases remaining between them. CDR3 sequence: CASSLGAGTEGTDTQYF. The CDR3 DNA sequence: TGTGCCAGCAGTTTAGGCGCCGGGACGGAGGGGACAGATACGCAGTATTTT.

This chain uses TRBV14 with TRBJ1-2; 9 bases map to TRBD1. CDR1 and CDR2 (germline): SGHDN, FVKESK. There are 15 residues in the CDR3. Trimming removed 2 bases from V and 4 bases from J; junction bases left unmatched: 5. CDR3 nucleotides: TGTGCCAGCAGCCAACACAGGGGGCGTCCCTATGGCTACACCTTC. Translating gives CASSQHRGRPYGYTF.

The genes are TRBV7-6 and TRBJ2-1; 9 positions agree with TRBD2. The CDR3 is 19 amino acids. With V trimmed by 0 bases and J by 0 bases, 9 bases remained unmatched. CDR1 and CDR2 from the germline V gene are SGHVS and FNYEAQ. The CDR3 spells CASSLAIAGGLSSYNEQFF. CDR3 sequence (DNA): TGTGCCAGCAGCTTAGCGATCGCGGGGGGGTTAAGCTCCTACAATGAGCAGTTCTTC.

CDR3 nucleotide sequence: TGTGCCAGCAGCCCAGGCCCGAACACTGAAGCTTTCTTT. As protein: CASSPGPNTEAFF. The gene calls are TRBV5-4 and TRBJ1-1; D uncertain. There are 13 residues in the CDR3. Germline CDR1 and CDR2: SGHNT and YYREEE (reference sequence). The V end lost 4 bases, the J end lost 1 base, and 8 bases lay between the germline ends.

The chain joins TRBV19 to TRBJ2-3, with TRBD2 identical over 7 bases. V was clipped by 0 bases and J by 5 bases; unmatched bases: 5. Germline V gene sequence: CDR1 LNHDA, CDR2 SQIVND (reference sequence). The CDR3 contains 15 residues. The CDR3 spells CASSIDASGVDTQYF. The CDR3 nucleotides read TGTGCCAGTAGTATAGACGCGAGCGGGGTAGATACGCAGTATTTT.

CDR3 sequence reads: CASSRRRGPSTGELFF. The DNA for the CDR3 is TGTGCCAGCAGCCGGAGGAGGGGGCCCTCCACCGGGGAGCTGTTTTTT. The chain employs TRBV11-2 and TRBJ2-2; the D gene is possibly TRBD1 (7 bases). The V and J ends lost 5 bases and 4 bases respectively, with 17 bases between them. Germline V gene data show CDR1 as SGHAT and CDR2 as FQNNGV. The length of the CDR3 is 16 residues.

V usage is TRBV11-3 and J usage is TRBJ1-1; the D gene is possibly TRBD1 (6 bases). This CDR3 is 13 amino acids long. CDR1 SGHNT and CDR2 YENEEA come from the germline V gene. Trimming took off 6 bases at V and 6 bases at J, with 14 bases between the two ends. In DNA form, the CDR3 reads TGTGCCAGCAGACCGACAGGAGGCCCTGAAGCTTTCTTT. As protein: CASRPTGGPEAFF. The full variable domain, in which reference TRBV11-3 and TRBJ1-1 provide the parts outside the CDR3, is EAGVVQSPRYKIIEKKQPVAFWCNPISGHNTLYWYLQNLGQGPELLIRYENEEAVDDSQLPKDRFSAERLKGVDSTLKIQPAELGDSAVYLCASRPTGGPEAFFGQGTRLTVV.

This clone occurred once. This rearrangement joins TRBV19 to TRBJ1-2; D unclear. CDR3 length equals 14 residues. Deletions cut 2 bases from V and 5 bases from J, with 12 bases between. Germline V lookup: CDR1 LNHDA, CDR2 SQIVND (reference sequence). The CDR3 loop reads CASSISGEWYGYTF. Here the CDR3 DNA reads TGTGCCAGTAGTATATCTGGGGAGTGGTATGGCTACACCTTC.

The chain is built from TRBV28 and TRBJ2-1, with 9 bases identical to TRBD2. The V gene end was trimmed by 8 bases and the J gene end by 6 bases; junction bases not matched to a gene: 14. The CDR3 runs 16 residues. Germline V gene sequence: CDR1 MDHEN, CDR2 SYDVKM. The CDR3 here is CASSTGGTSLSNEQFF. The CDR3 DNA reads TGTGCCAGCTCAACAGGCGGGACTAGCTTATCCAATGAGCAGTTCTTC. The entire variable domain, with the rest obtained from reference TRBV28 and TRBJ2-1, is as follows: DVKVTQSSRYLVKRTGEKVFLECVQDMDHENMFWYRQDPGLGLRLIYFSYDVKMKEKGDIPEGYSVSREKKERFSLILESASTNQTSMYLCASSTGGTSLSNEQFFGPGTRLTVL.

In its sample, this clone was seen a few times. The rearrangement joins TRBV6-2 or TRBV6-3 to TRBJ2-4; 9 bases line up with TRBD2. The CDR3 extends over 16 amino acids. Germline V gene sequence: CDR1 MNHEY, CDR2 SVGEGT. The trim removed 6 bases at V and 3 bases at J, leaving 9 bases unmatched. CDR3 protein: CASSHGTSWGKNIQYF. The CDR3 DNA is TGTGCCAGCAGCCACGGGACTAGCTGGGGCAAAAACATTCAGTACTTC.

This clone appeared a few times. The rearrangement joins TRBV4-2 to TRBJ1-2, with 8 bases lining up with TRBD1. Germline-derived CDR1 and CDR2 are LGHNA and YNFKEQ. The CDR3 is 16 residues long. V lost 0 bases and J lost 3; bases outside the gene matches: 6. The CDR3 DNA reads TGTGCCAGCAGCCAAGATATTAGGACAGGGTACTATGGCTACACCTTC. It translates to CASSQDIRTGYYGYTF.

The chain combines TRBV9 with TRBJ1-2; 7 bases line up with TRBD1. Germline V gene data show CDR1 as SGDLS and CDR2 as YYNGEE. This CDR3 comprises 15 residues. With V trimmed by 4 bases and J by 1 base, 7 bases remained unmatched. The CDR3 nucleotides read TGTGCCAGCAGCCCCGGGACAGATATTAACTATGGCTACACCTTC. As protein: CASSPGTDINYGYTF.

The chain couples TRBV29-1 to TRBJ1-1; tentative D call: TRBD1 (5 bases). CDR3 size: 12 residues. The V end lost 8 bases, the J end lost 4 bases, and 14 bases lay between the germline ends. Germline V gives CDR1 SQVTM, CDR2 ANQGSEA. CDR3 in DNA: TGCAGCCTCCAAAGGCAGGGCACTGAAGCTTTCTTT. It is translated as CSLQRQGTEAFF. The full variable domain, in which reference TRBV29-1 and TRBJ1-1 provide the parts outside the CDR3, is SAVISQKPSRDICQRGTSLTIQCQVDSQVTMMFWYRQQPGQSLTLIATANQGSEATYESGFVIDKFPISRPNLTFSTLTVSNMSPEDSSIYLCSLQRQGTEAFFGQGTRLTVV.

This chain uses TRBV5-6 with TRBJ2-7; 7 bases map to TRBD2. Germline V gene lookup returns CDR1 SGHDT and CDR2 YYEEEE. The CDR3 has 16 residues. Losses at the gene ends were 0 bases for V and 4 bases for J; bases not matched to a gene: 10. CDR3 nucleotide sequence: TGTGCCAGCAGCTTGGGGCCGGGAGGCTTTACTTACGAGCAGTACTTC. It translates to CASSLGPGGFTYEQYF.

To note about this clone: Different DNA sequences within this sample yield the same CDR3. The CDR3 DNA reads TGTGCCAGCAGCTTGGACAGGAACACTGAAGCTTTCTTT. Its translation is CASSLDRNTEAFF. The chain links TRBV7-3 to TRBJ1-1; TRBD1 is a possible D gene (6 bases). The germline V gene has CDR1 SGHTA and CDR2 FQGTGA. The CDR3 spans 13 residues. With 3 bases removed from V and 1 base from J, the gap between germline ends came to 6 bases.

The chain employs TRBV25-1 and TRBJ2-7; the D gene is possibly TRBD2 (5 bases). V lost 8 bases to trimming and J lost 6 bases, with 20 bases between them. This CDR3 comprises 14 residues. The germline gives CDR1 MGHDK, CDR2 SYGVNS. The CDR3, as DNA: TGTGCCAGCGGGGTCGGGTCGGCCCGGGGCGAGCAGTACTTC. Translation gives CASGVGSARGEQYF.

The V and J genes are TRBV5-1 and TRBJ2-1; maybe TRBD1 (5 bases). CDR1 SGHRS and CDR2 YFSETQ come from the germline V gene. Trimming pared 4 bases from V and 3 bases from J, leaving 11 bases between. The CDR3 is 14 amino acids. The CDR3 loop is CASSAQQDYNEQFF. CDR3 nucleotide sequence: TGCGCCAGCAGCGCGCAACAGGACTACAATGAGCAGTTCTTC. Drawing the rest from reference TRBV5-1 and TRBJ2-1, the complete variable domain is KAGVTQTPRYLIKTRGQQVTLSCSPISGHRSVSWYQQTPGQGLQFLFEYFSETQRNKGNFPGRFSGRQFSNSRSEMNVSTLELGDSALYLCASSAQQDYNEQFFGPGTRLTVL.

This chain links TRBV7-8 with TRBJ2-7, with 8 bases matching TRBD2. Germline assignment: CDR1 SGHVS and CDR2 FQNEAQ. The CDR3 is made up of 16 amino acids. Germline trimming cut 1 base from V and 3 bases from J; bases unmatched to any gene: 8. The CDR3 protein is CASSLVGGLAFYEQYF. The CDR3, as DNA: TGTGCCAGCAGCTTAGTTGGAGGACTAGCTTTCTACGAGCAGTACTTC.

The rearrangement uses TRBV11-3 and TRBJ2-7; 7 nucleotides line up with TRBD2. The V gene's germline CDR1 is SGHNT and CDR2 YENEEA. V lost 8 bases and J lost 3; bases outside the gene matches: 4. This CDR3 has 12 amino acids. In nucleotides, the CDR3 is TGTGCCAGCGGGACTAACGACTACGAGCAGTACTTC. The encoded protein is CASGTNDYEQYF.

The chain uses TRBV5-4 and TRBJ2-2; D possibly corresponds to TRBD1 (6 bases). Trimming removed 2 bases at V and 0 bases at J, with 8 bases between. This CDR3 has 15 residues. The germline CDR1 and CDR2 sequences are SGHNT and YYREEE (reference sequence). The CDR3 is CASSFGQPNTGELFF. CDR3 sequence (DNA): TGTGCCAGCAGCTTTGGACAGCCGAACACCGGGGAGCTGTTTTTT.